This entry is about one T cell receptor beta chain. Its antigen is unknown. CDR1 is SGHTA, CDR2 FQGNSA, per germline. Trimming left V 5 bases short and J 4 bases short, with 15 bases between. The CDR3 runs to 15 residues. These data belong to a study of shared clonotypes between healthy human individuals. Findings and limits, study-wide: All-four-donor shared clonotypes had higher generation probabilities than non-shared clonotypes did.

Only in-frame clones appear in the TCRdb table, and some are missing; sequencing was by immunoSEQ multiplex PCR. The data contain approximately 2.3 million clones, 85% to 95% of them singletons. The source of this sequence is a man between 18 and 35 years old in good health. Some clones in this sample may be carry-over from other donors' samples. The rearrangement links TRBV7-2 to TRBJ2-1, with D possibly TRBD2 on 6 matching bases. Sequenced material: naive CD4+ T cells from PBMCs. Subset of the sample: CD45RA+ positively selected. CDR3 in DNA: TGTGCCAGCAGCCTGGCGGGGAACAATTACAATGAGCAGTTCTTC. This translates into CASSLAGNNYNEQFF.